This T cell receptor (beta chain) was identified in a study of cytomegalovirus exposure and HLA in healthy donors. Study-wide context: Earlier work reported approximately 110 million unique TCR beta sequences from 180 million or so T cells. From donors who were HLA-typed, an early data release held 80 million to 95 million unique TCRs. Findings and limits, study-wide: CMV serostatus was the sole immune exposure information available. As a later analysis showed, a missense DCLRE1C variant was linked to trimming of TCR beta V- and J-genes.

The CDR3 is made up of 16 amino acids. Trimming took off 6 bases at V and 1 base at J, with 13 bases between the two ends. Germline values: CDR1 MDHEN, CDR2 SYDVKM. Of note for this clone: Its specificity is not known.

The PCR ran on 60 Vbeta and 13 Jbeta primers. Here immunoSEQ multiplex PCR was the method, and the copy in TCRdb shows in-frame clones only, minus some. The sample yields 110,000 to 150,000 clones, over 70% seen once. J is TRBJ2-6 and V is TRBV28; weak D call: TRBD2 (6 bases). Specimen: PBMCs. The TCR sequence derives from a man aged 25 to 45 in good health and CMV-seronegative. For the CDR3, the DNA is TGTGCCAGCAGCCCCCGGGGGATGTCTGGGGCCAACGTCCTGACTTTC. Translated: CASSPRGMSGANVLTF. The full variable domain, completed using reference TRBV28 and TRBJ2-6, is DVKVTQSSRYLVKRTGEKVFLECVQDMDHENMFWYRQDPGLGLRLIYFSYDVKMKEKGDIPEGYSVSREKKERFSLILESASTNQTSMYLCASSPRGMSGANVLTFGAGSRLTVL.